A single sample is the source of the 29 T cell receptor beta chains below, sequenced in a study of T cell responses to AZD1222 COVID-19 vaccine. Using immunoSEQ multiplex PCR, the repertoire was profiled, and TCRdb retains in-frame clones only, with some absent. The sample has 57,000 or so clones; around three quarters are singletons. The sequencing used peripheral blood, collected 28 days after the second AZD1222 dose. The receptors stem from an adult who received the AZD1222 COVID-19 vaccine.

V gene TRBV28 combines with J gene TRBJ1-2, with D uncertain. Germline values: CDR1 MDHEN, CDR2 SYDVKM. Trimming took off 2 bases at V and 3 bases at J, with 16 bases between the two ends. This CDR3 has 16 residues. The CDR3 DNA reads TGTGCCAGCAGTTTAAGTAGGCCCCAAGGGCACTATGGCTACACCTTC. Amino acids: CASSLSRPQGHYGYTF.

The chain employs TRBV11-3 and TRBJ2-5, with D perhaps TRBD1 (5 bases). The CDR3 runs 14 residues. V dropped 1 base and J dropped 2 bases, with 8 bases sitting between them. The germline V gene encodes CDR1 SGHNT and CDR2 YENEEA. CDR3 sequence reads: CASSLATAQETQYF. CDR3 sequence (DNA): TGTGCCAGCAGCTTAGCGACAGCTCAAGAGACCCAGTACTTC.

This chain links TRBV7-8 with TRBJ1-1; TRBD1 agrees at 7 bases. V was pared by 2 bases and J by 11 bases, with 5 bases of the junction left unmatched. The germline V gene has CDR1 SGHVS and CDR2 FQNEAQ. The CDR3 is 12 residues long. The CDR3 loop is CASSLPRRGAFF. The CDR3 nucleotides read TGTGCCAGCAGCTTACCACGCAGGGGGGCTTTCTTT.

This clone was picked up a small number of times. The V gene is TRBV5-1, the J gene TRBJ2-1, with TRBD1 as a possible D gene (5 bases). The CDR3 totals 14 residues. The V end lost 0 bases, the J end lost 5 bases, and 9 bases lay between the germline ends. The germline gives CDR1 SGHRS, CDR2 YFSETQ. CDR3 DNA: TGCGCCAGCAGCTTGGTAGGGGCTCACAATGAGCAGTTCTTC. It specifies CASSLVGAHNEQFF. Full variable domain (outside the CDR3, taken from reference TRBV5-1 and TRBJ2-1): KAGVTQTPRYLIKTRGQQVTLSCSPISGHRSVSWYQQTPGQGLQFLFEYFSETQRNKGNFPGRFSGRQFSNSRSEMNVSTLELGDSALYLCASSLVGAHNEQFFGPGTRLTVL.

The J gene is TRBJ1-5, the V gene TRBV12-3 or TRBV12-4, with D unresolved. V lost 3 bases and J 3 bases, leaving 6 bases between the germline ends. The CDR3 runs to 13 residues. In DNA, the CDR3 is TGTGCCAGCAGTTTTGAGTTCAATCAGCCCCAGCATTTT. Encoded protein: CASSFEFNQPQHF.

V is TRBV11-1 and J is TRBJ2-7; 8 bases agree with TRBD1. Per germline, CDR1 SGHAT and CDR2 FQDESV (reference sequence). With V trimmed by 8 bases and J by 4 bases, 7 bases remained unmatched. The CDR3 is 13 residues long. The CDR3 loop reads CASRDRGRYEQYF. Written as DNA, the CDR3 is TGTGCCAGCCGTGACAGGGGAAGGTACGAGCAGTACTTC.

V usage is TRBV5-1 and J usage is TRBJ2-1, with 12 bases fitting TRBD1. Germline CDR1 is SGHRS and CDR2 is YFSETQ. The CDR3 consists of 15 residues. V dropped 0 bases and J dropped 6; count of bases not matched to a gene: 1. This CDR3 is CASSLGDRGLNEQFF. For the CDR3, the DNA is TGCGCCAGCAGCTTGGGGGACAGGGGGCTCAATGAGCAGTTCTTC.

V gene TRBV7-2 combines with J gene TRBJ1-3; tentatively, D is TRBD1 (5 bases). This CDR3 has 13 amino acids. The germline CDR1 and CDR2 sequences are SGHTA and FQGNSA. Trimming pared 8 bases from V and 0 bases from J, leaving 8 bases between. CDR3 bases: TGTGCCAGCCAGGGCCGCTCTGGAAACACCATATATTTT. Translated, it gives CASQGRSGNTIYF. Drawing the rest from reference TRBV7-2 and TRBJ1-3, the complete variable domain is GAGVSQSPSNKVTEKGKDVELRCDPISGHTALYWYRQSLGQGLEFLIYFQGNSAPDKSGLPSDRFSAERTGGSVSTLTIQRTQQEDSAVYLCASQGRSGNTIYFGEGSWLTVV.

This clone showed up just once. The chain uses TRBV3-1 (or the pseudogene TRBV3-2) and TRBJ2-2, with D unclear. CDR3 length: 15 residues. CDR1 and CDR2 from the germline V gene are LGHDT and YNNKEL (reference sequence). V lost 0 bases, J lost 0 bases, and 5 bases lay in between. The CDR3 region has the DNA TGTGCCAGCAGCCAAGACAGTTCGAACACCGGGGAGCTGTTTTTT. Translating gives CASSQDSSNTGELFF.

This chain links TRBV6-5 with TRBJ2-5; no reliable D call. CDR1 MNHEY and CDR2 SVGAGI come from the germline V gene. V dropped 0 bases and J dropped 1 base, with 6 bases sitting between them. There are 14 residues in the CDR3. The chain's CDR3 is CASSYSHLQETQYF. The CDR3 region has the DNA TGTGCCAGCAGTTACTCTCACCTCCAAGAGACCCAGTACTTC.

The rearrangement links TRBV19 to TRBJ1-5; D possibly corresponds to TRBD1 (6 bases). CDR1 is LNHDA and CDR2 is SQIVND in the germline V gene (reference sequence). Trimming left V 3 bases short and J 6 bases short, with 12 bases between. The CDR3 extends over 14 amino acids. The CDR3 loop is CASSMVGGGQPQHF. The CDR3 DNA follows: TGTGCCAGTAGTATGGTTGGGGGCGGTCAGCCCCAGCATTTT. Filled out from reference TRBV19 and TRBJ1-5, the complete variable domain reads DGGITQSPKYLFRKEGQNVTLSCEQNLNHDAMYWYRQDPGQGLRLIYYSQIVNDFQKGDIAEGYSVSREKKESFPLTVTSAQKNPTAFYLCASSMVGGGQPQHFGDGTRLSIL.

Concerning this clone: At one of its ends the junction is not consistent with the germline gene, which may arise from a read error. The chain has TRBV11-2 and TRBJ2-7, with TRBD1 identical over 7 bases. The CDR3 has 15 residues. Germline V lookup: CDR1 SGHAT, CDR2 FQNNGV. CDR3 nucleotide sequence: TGTGCCAGCAGCTTAGATTTAGCCCCGACAGGGCTGGGCAACTTC. Protein sequence: CASSLDLAPTGLGNF.

This clone was picked up a small number of times. The V call is TRBV11-2, the J call TRBJ1-6; 7 bases agree with TRBD1. This CDR3 has 17 amino acids. Germline lookup yields CDR1 SGHAT and CDR2 FQNNGV. V trimming: 1 base; J trimming: 0 bases; junction bases outside the gene matches: 3. The CDR3 spells CASSLADRSSYNSPLHF. The CDR3 bases are TGTGCCAGCAGCTTAGCGGACAGGAGCTCCTATAATTCACCCCTCCACTTT.

The chain uses TRBV7-2 and TRBJ2-7; D is unclear. Trimming pared 3 bases from V and 6 bases from J, leaving 18 bases between. The CDR3 is 15 residues long. The germline V gene has CDR1 SGHTA and CDR2 FQGNSA. Written as DNA, the CDR3 is TGTGCCAGCAGCTTGTTTTGGTCCTACGCCCGCGAGCAGTACTTC. This encodes CASSLFWSYAREQYF.

DNA for the CDR3: TGCGCCAGCAGCCCGGACGGGACCGGTGGGCCCCAGCATTTT. It codes for CASSPDGTGGPQHF. The rearrangement joins TRBV5-1 to TRBJ1-5, with a tentative D call TRBD1 (5 bases). Germline V gene sequence: CDR1 SGHRS, CDR2 YFSETQ. V was trimmed by 4 bases and J by 9 bases, leaving 17 bases between them. The CDR3 extends over 14 amino acids. The entire variable domain, with the rest obtained from reference TRBV5-1 and TRBJ1-5, is as follows: KAGVTQTPRYLIKTRGQQVTLSCSPISGHRSVSWYQQTPGQGLQFLFEYFSETQRNKGNFPGRFSGRQFSNSRSEMNVSTLELGDSALYLCASSPDGTGGPQHFGDGTRLSIL.

The CDR3, as DNA: TGTGCCAGCAGTTCCGGGACAGCCGAACCTAACTATGGCTACACCTTC. The encoded protein is CASSSGTAEPNYGYTF. The chain couples TRBV27 to TRBJ1-2, with 7 positions matching TRBD1. CDR1 is MNHEY and CDR2 is SMNVEV in the germline V gene (reference sequence). Trimming took 4 bases from V and 0 from J; bases not matched to a gene: 8. The length of the CDR3 is 16 residues.

This chain links TRBV29-1 with TRBJ2-7; the D is unclear. This CDR3 has 12 residues. Germline values: CDR1 SQVTM, CDR2 ANQGSEA. Trimming removed 5 bases from V and 3 bases from J, with 11 bases in between. The CDR3 is CSVHGSSYEQYF. The CDR3 nucleotides are TGCAGCGTTCATGGGTCGAGCTACGAGCAGTACTTC.

The V gene is TRBV28, the J gene TRBJ1-5; D is unresolved. The V end lost 5 bases, the J end lost 7 bases, and 9 bases lay between the germline ends. The CDR3 is 12 residues long. Germline-derived CDR1 and CDR2 are MDHEN and SYDVKM. Written as DNA, the CDR3 is TGTGCCAGCAGTAGAGAGCGGCAGCCCCAGCATTTT. This translates into CASSRERQPQHF.

The chain uses TRBV18 and TRBJ2-5, with D hard to call. From germline, CDR1 is KGHSH and CDR2 LQKENI. Trimming took 0 bases from V and 1 from J, leaving 6 bases between them. This CDR3 comprises 14 residues. In DNA form, the CDR3 reads TGTGCCAGCTCACCACCGGCAGTCCAAGAGACCCAGTACTTC. Translation gives CASSPPAVQETQYF.

This sequence joins TRBV20-1 and TRBJ2-7; D remains ambiguous. Germline V gene sequence: CDR1 DFQATT, CDR2 SNEGSKA (reference sequence). CDR3 length: 14 residues. V lost 3 bases and J 2 bases, leaving 14 bases between the germline ends. The DNA for the CDR3 is TGCAGTGCTAGTAACTGGGGTGCTACCTACGAGCAGTACTTC. It translates to CSASNWGATYEQYF.

In its sample, this clone was seen a few times. J is TRBJ2-1 and V is TRBV29-1; D remains ambiguous. Germline values: CDR1 SQVTM, CDR2 ANQGSEA. V lost 4 bases and J lost 2, with 6 bases in between. The CDR3 length is 12 residues. The CDR3 DNA is TGCAGCGTTGCTTGGACCTACAATGAGCAGTTCTTC. Translated: CSVAWTYNEQFF.

The rearrangement joins TRBV4-2 to TRBJ2-5; 10 positions match TRBD1. Per the germline V gene, CDR1 is LGHNA and CDR2 is YNFKEQ. The CDR3 totals 16 residues. V lost 1 base and J lost 2; bases outside the gene matches: 4. The DNA of the CDR3 is TGTGCCAGCAGCCAAGGGCGGGACAGGGGACAAGAGACCCAGTACTTC. Translating it yields CASSQGRDRGQETQYF.

This chain joins TRBV19 and TRBJ1-1; tentatively, D is TRBD1 (6 bases). The CDR3 runs to 14 residues. CDR1 LNHDA and CDR2 SQIVND come from the germline V gene (reference sequence). V was cut by 6 bases and J by 1 base, with 12 bases left in between. Written as DNA, the CDR3 is TGTGCCAGTAGACCCGGGACATCGAACACTGAAGCTTTCTTT. Translating gives CASRPGTSNTEAFF.

The CDR3 DNA is TGTGCCTGGAGTCAGCCCGGGCCCGTAGGGAATTCACCCCTCCACTTT. Protein product: CAWSQPGPVGNSPLHF. V gene TRBV30 combines with J gene TRBJ1-6; D remains ambiguous. The CDR3 totals 16 residues. Germline CDR1 GTSNPN, CDR2 SVGIG (reference sequence). The V gene lost 2 bases and the J gene lost 7 bases, with 18 bases spanning the gap.

The gene calls are TRBV29-1 and TRBJ2-5, with 10 positions matching TRBD2. Germline loops: CDR1 SQVTM, CDR2 ANQGSEA. With V trimmed by 3 bases and J by 3 bases, 10 bases remained unmatched. The CDR3 runs to 16 residues. Here the CDR3 reads CSVEKSGTSAKETQYF. Written as DNA, the CDR3 is TGCAGCGTTGAGAAATCCGGGACTAGCGCTAAAGAGACCCAGTACTTC.

The V and J genes are TRBV9 and TRBJ2-7; 7 bases line up with TRBD2. The germline CDR1 and CDR2 sequences are SGDLS and YYNGEE. Trimming cost V 3 bases and J 3 bases; bases outside gene matches: 6. The length of the CDR3 is 14 residues. The CDR3 bases are TGTGCCAGCAGCGCACGGGGACTAAGCTACGAGCAGTACTTC. Translation: CASSARGLSYEQYF.

The V gene is TRBV7-2, the J gene TRBJ2-1; a weak D match, TRBD2 (5 bases). V was clipped by 0 bases and J by 6 bases, with 9 bases between them. Germline assignment: CDR1 SGHTA and CDR2 FQGNSA. The CDR3 runs to 14 residues. CDR3 loop: CASSLARVRNEQFF. CDR3 nucleotides: TGTGCCAGCAGCTTAGCGCGGGTCCGCAATGAGCAGTTCTTC.

The V call is TRBV25-1, the J call TRBJ1-4; the D gene is possibly TRBD1 (6 bases). This CDR3 is built from 12 residues. Trimming removed 8 bases from V and 10 bases from J, with 14 bases in between. Germline CDR1 is MGHDK and CDR2 is SYGVNS. The CDR3 spells CASRAGVRKLFF. The CDR3 bases are TGTGCCAGCCGCGCAGGGGTCCGAAAACTGTTTTTT.

This clone was seen once. The CDR3 loop is CASRQGGGTGELFF. The CDR3 region has the DNA TGTGCCAGTAGACAGGGAGGTGGGACCGGGGAGCTGTTTTTT. This chain links TRBV2 with TRBJ2-2; tentatively, D is TRBD1 (7 bases). This CDR3 region has 14 residues. Between the trimmed V and J ends, which lost 9 bases and 5 bases, there was a span of 16 bases. Germline loops: CDR1 SNHLY, CDR2 FYNNEI.